This passage covers 25 T cell receptor beta chains from one sample sequenced in a study of T cells after yellow fever vaccination. Each CDR3 protein gets one entry after TCRdb re-called the 5' RACE reads with MiXCR. Counted here are around 360,000 distinct CDR3 sequences, approximately 10% occurring once; the ten biggest clones make up about 17%. The starting material was PBMCs, obtained on the day of the first yellow fever vaccination. The receptors originated from a man between 18 and 35 years old who received the YFV17D yellow fever vaccine.

This clonotype was picked up a small number of times. The rearrangement uses TRBV20-1 and TRBJ2-5; no definite D call. Trimming took 6 bases from V and 5 from J, leaving 13 bases between them. The germline gives CDR1 DFQATT, CDR2 SNEGSKA (reference sequence). CDR3 length: 12 residues. The CDR3 DNA is TGCAGTGCCCGACCCCTGGGGGAGACCCAGTACTTC. This codes for CSARPLGETQYF.

The chain has TRBV4-2 and TRBJ2-1, with D possibly TRBD2 on 5 matching bases. V shed 5 bases and J shed 2 bases, with 25 bases lying between them. Germline assignment: CDR1 LGHNA and CDR2 YNFKEQ. This CDR3 has 19 residues. In DNA, the CDR3 is TGTGCCAGCAGCAAAATGGAAGGAGAAAGAGGGATAGCCTACAATGAGCAGTTCTTC. It codes for CASSKMEGERGIAYNEQFF.

This clonotype was detected only a few times. The gene calls are TRBV4-3 and TRBJ2-3; 9 bases are a match to TRBD2. Germline CDR1 LGHNA, CDR2 YSLEER. V trimming: 3 bases; J trimming: 4 bases; junction bases outside the gene matches: 11. The CDR3 is 17 residues long. The CDR3 is CASSHPMGTSLPDTQYF. CDR3 nucleotides: TGCGCCAGCAGCCACCCAATGGGGACTAGCCTACCAGATACGCAGTATTTT.

This clonotype turned up a few times. The chain uses TRBV7-9 and TRBJ2-5, with TRBD2 as a possible D gene (5 bases). The germline gives CDR1 SEHNR, CDR2 FQNEAQ (reference sequence). The CDR3 totals 16 residues. Deletions cut 5 bases from V and 3 bases from J, with 19 bases between. CDR3 protein: CASSRTSAALKETQYF. For the CDR3, the DNA is TGTGCCAGCAGCCGAACGTCAGCGGCCCTTAAAGAGACCCAGTACTTC.

This clonotype was recorded a few times. This chain uses TRBV7-9 with TRBJ1-4, with D possibly TRBD1 on 5 matching bases. V was cut by 3 bases and J by 7 bases, with 12 bases left in between. The CDR3 has 14 residues. CDR1 is SEHNR and CDR2 is FQNEAQ in the germline V gene (reference sequence). As DNA, the CDR3 is TGTGCCAGCAGCTTGGGGCTTGAGTTTGAAAAACTGTTTTTT. Encoded protein: CASSLGLEFEKLFF.

This rearrangement joins TRBV7-2 to TRBJ2-4; no firm D call. The V and J ends lost 5 bases and 9 bases respectively, with 20 bases between them. The V gene's germline CDR1 is SGHTA and CDR2 FQGNSA. CDR3 length: 15 amino acids. The DNA of the CDR3 is TGTGCCAGCAGCCTACCCGGGTGGGCTTTTTCCATTCAGTACTTC. Its translation: CASSLPGWAFSIQYF.

This clonotype appeared a few times. V gene TRBV7-2 combines with J gene TRBJ2-5; D unresolved. CDR3 length: 15 residues. The V gene's germline CDR1 is SGHTA and CDR2 FQGNSA. The V and J ends lost 0 bases and 6 bases respectively, with 14 bases between them. Here the CDR3 DNA reads TGTGCCAGCAGCTTAGCTTGGGTGGGCCCCAAGACCCAGTACTTC. It codes for CASSLAWVGPKTQYF.

This clonotype came up a few times. This sequence joins TRBV10-3 and TRBJ2-3, with a weak D call TRBD2 (5 bases). The CDR3 is made up of 19 amino acids. Trimming cost V 2 bases and J 0 bases, with 21 bases left between them. The V gene's germline CDR1 is ENHRY and CDR2 SYGVKD. CDR3 nucleotides: TGTGCCATCAGTGAGCCATCTGGGCGGGCAACTTCTAGCACAGATACGCAGTATTTT. This codes for CAISEPSGRATSSTDTQYF.

The chain uses TRBV3-1 and TRBJ2-7; 8 positions match TRBD1. J was trimmed by 2 bases and V by 4 bases; bases with no gene match: 4. Looked up from germline, CDR1 is LGHDT and CDR2 is YNNKEL (reference sequence). This CDR3 contains 14 residues. CDR3 region: CASSLQGDTYEQYF. CDR3 bases: TGTGCCAGCAGCCTACAGGGGGATACCTACGAGCAGTACTTC.

The CDR3 DNA sequence: TGTGCCAGCAGCGTAGGGTCCCTCGGGAATGAGCAGTTCTTC. It specifies CASSVGSLGNEQFF. V and J are TRBV9 and TRBJ2-1; D remains ambiguous. The CDR3 length is 14 residues. V was shortened by 0 bases and J by 7 bases, with 11 bases between the two germline ends. In germline, CDR1 is SGDLS, CDR2 YYNGEE.

This clonotype was picked up many times. This chain connects TRBV5-1 to TRBJ2-1; 13 positions agree with TRBD2. Per the germline V gene, CDR1 is SGHRS and CDR2 is YFSETQ. There are 15 residues in the CDR3. Trimming cost V 4 bases and J 8 bases; bases outside gene matches: 6. In nucleotides, the CDR3 is TGCGCCAGCAGCGAACTAGCGGGGGGGCCGGATGAGCAGTTCTTC. Amino acids: CASSELAGGPDEQFF.

V usage is TRBV3-1 and J usage is TRBJ2-2, with 8 bases fitting TRBD1. After removal of 3 bases from V and 8 bases from J, the junction contained 14 bases not matched to a gene. CDR1 and CDR2 from the germline V gene are LGHDT and YNNKEL (reference sequence). CDR3 size: 17 residues. CDR3 DNA: TGTGCCAGCAGCCAGAGACCCCCCGGACAGGGTGGGGGGGAGCTGTTTTTT. This gives the protein CASSQRPPGQGGGELFF.

This clonotype was seen ten or more times. V gene TRBV6-5 combines with J gene TRBJ1-1; 8 bases agree with TRBD1. CDR1 and CDR2 (germline): MNHEY, SVGAGI. V gave up 6 bases and J gave up 7 bases; unmatched junction bases: 7. CDR3 length: 13 amino acids. Here the CDR3 reads CASSYNRGNEAFF. CDR3 coding DNA: TGTGCCAGCAGCTACAACAGGGGGAATGAAGCTTTCTTT.

The V and J genes are TRBV2 and TRBJ1-1; unclear D gene. The germline gives CDR1 SNHLY, CDR2 FYNNEI. This CDR3 spans 13 amino acids. The germline V and J ends were trimmed by 5 bases and 10 bases, with 17 bases remaining between them. The chain's CDR3 is CASSREGSSSAFF. Written as DNA, the CDR3 is TGTGCCAGCAGTCGAGAGGGTTCCTCATCAGCTTTCTTT.

The chain combines TRBV7-9 with TRBJ1-2; D gene ambiguous. This CDR3 is 13 amino acids long. From germline, CDR1 is SEHNR and CDR2 FQNEAQ (reference sequence). Trimming removed 8 bases at V and 5 bases at J, with 15 bases between. The CDR3 reads CASGRTSFYGYTF. The CDR3 nucleotides are TGTGCCAGCGGCCGAACTTCCTTTTATGGCTACACCTTC.

The chain uses TRBV7-9 and TRBJ1-6, with D maybe TRBD1 (5 bases). The V and J ends lost 5 bases and 9 bases respectively, with 17 bases between them. The germline V gene encodes CDR1 SEHNR and CDR2 FQNEAQ (reference sequence). This CDR3 region has 15 residues. This CDR3 reads CASSQKGTLRSPLHF. CDR3 coding DNA: TGTGCCAGCAGCCAAAAGGGGACCCTTCGTTCACCCCTCCACTTT.

The chain uses TRBV12-3 or TRBV12-4 and TRBJ2-7; 11 bases align to TRBD1. CDR3 size: 15 residues. V dropped 6 bases and J dropped 5; count of bases not matched to a gene: 9. The CDR3 loop is CASSTPRTGGNEQYF. The CDR3 bases are TGTGCCAGCAGCACCCCCCGGACAGGGGGCAACGAGCAGTACTTC.

The rearrangement joins TRBV23-1 to TRBJ2-3; TRBD1 agrees at 10 bases. TRBV23-1 counts as an open reading frame of uncertain function. V lost 1 base, J lost 2 bases, and 9 bases stayed unmatched. The CDR3 totals 18 residues. The CDR3, as DNA: TGCGCCAGCAGTCAATGGGGACAGGGGCAAGGAAACACAGATACGCAGTATTTT. As protein: CASSQWGQGQGNTDTQYF.

This clonotype was detected only a few times. This rearrangement joins TRBV12-3 or TRBV12-4 to TRBJ1-1; D is uncertain. V lost 2 bases, J lost 7 bases, and 8 bases lay in between. CDR3 size: 12 residues. The CDR3 DNA follows: TGTGCCAGCAGTTTATACAGTCGTGAAGCTTTCTTT. Translating it yields CASSLYSREAFF.

This clonotype has just a few counts. The chain recombines TRBV20-1 with TRBJ2-1, with 11 bases that match TRBD2. The CDR3 has 15 amino acids. CDR1 and CDR2 from the germline V gene are DFQATT and SNEGSKA (reference sequence). With 4 bases clipped from V and 8 bases from J, the junction kept 10 bases outside the gene matches. CDR3 coding DNA: TGCAGTGCTACTACTAGCGGGGGCCGGGTGGATGAGCAGTTCTTC. Its protein is CSATTSGGRVDEQFF.

This clonotype occurred a few times. The chain is built from TRBV20-1 and TRBJ1-4, with D maybe TRBD1 (5 bases). This CDR3 is built from 13 residues. V was clipped by 6 bases and J by 5 bases, with 13 bases between them. Looked up from germline, CDR1 is DFQATT and CDR2 is SNEGSKA (reference sequence). The CDR3 nucleotides are TGCAGTGCCCTGGACAAGAGGAATGAAAAACTGTTTTTT. Its translation is CSALDKRNEKLFF.

A few counts support this clonotype. This sequence joins TRBV4-3 and TRBJ2-2; a weak D match, TRBD2 (6 bases). Germline values: CDR1 LGHNA, CDR2 YSLEER. Trimming removed 0 bases from V and 2 bases from J, with 10 bases in between. There are 16 residues in the CDR3. The CDR3 nucleotides are TGCGCCAGCAGCCAAGATGGAGGGACTAACACCGGGGAGCTGTTTTTT. Its protein is CASSQDGGTNTGELFF.

This clonotype was counted only a few times. This chain connects TRBV5-8 to TRBJ1-5, with TRBD1 matching over 8 bases. Germline trimming cut 4 bases from V and 6 bases from J; bases unmatched to any gene: 9. Per the germline V gene, CDR1 is SGHTS and CDR2 is YDEGEE. CDR3 size: 15 residues. In nucleotides, the CDR3 is TGTGCCAGCAGCCAGGGACAGGTTGGCGGTCAGCCCCAGCATTTT. As protein: CASSQGQVGGQPQHF.

This clonotype has just a few counts. The chain employs TRBV15 and TRBJ2-3; the match to TRBD1 covers 10 bases. J gave up 1 base and V 0 bases, and 19 bases lay outside the gene matches. The CDR3 covers 22 residues. The germline V gene encodes CDR1 LNHNV and CDR2 YYDKDF (reference sequence). The CDR3 protein is CATSRDPYSGTGAKGGTDTQYF. CDR3 in DNA: TGTGCCACCAGCAGAGATCCCTACTCCGGGACAGGGGCGAAAGGTGGCACAGATACGCAGTATTTT.

This clonotype has at least ten counts. The chain uses TRBV3-1 and TRBJ1-1, with D unresolved. Trimming took 0 bases from V and 1 from J, leaving 6 bases between them. The CDR3 sequence is 14 residues long. Germline V gives CDR1 LGHDT, CDR2 YNNKEL (reference sequence). CDR3 in DNA: TGTGCCAGCAGCCAAGATCGGGGGAACACTGAAGCTTTCTTT. This encodes CASSQDRGNTEAFF.